What follows is one T cell receptor (beta chain) and its context. This sample is drawn from a study of blood T cell repertoires in COVID-19. The assay was immunoSEQ multiplex PCR, and TCRdb's table has in-frame clones only and misses some. Of 250,000 to 300,000 clones in the sample, 81% were seen once. Sequencing used peripheral blood. The clonotype was recovered from a woman in her sixties or seventies with active or convalescent COVID-19.

The CDR3 DNA sequence: TGTGCCAGCAGTTCCCCGACAGGTCCTTATGGCTACACCTTC. Protein sequence: CASSSPTGPYGYTF. The chain is built from TRBV6-5 and TRBJ1-2; TRBD1 might be the D (6 bases). The germline V gene has CDR1 MNHEY and CDR2 SVGAGI. The CDR3 extends over 14 amino acids. Trimming left V 4 bases short and J 5 bases short, with 14 bases between.